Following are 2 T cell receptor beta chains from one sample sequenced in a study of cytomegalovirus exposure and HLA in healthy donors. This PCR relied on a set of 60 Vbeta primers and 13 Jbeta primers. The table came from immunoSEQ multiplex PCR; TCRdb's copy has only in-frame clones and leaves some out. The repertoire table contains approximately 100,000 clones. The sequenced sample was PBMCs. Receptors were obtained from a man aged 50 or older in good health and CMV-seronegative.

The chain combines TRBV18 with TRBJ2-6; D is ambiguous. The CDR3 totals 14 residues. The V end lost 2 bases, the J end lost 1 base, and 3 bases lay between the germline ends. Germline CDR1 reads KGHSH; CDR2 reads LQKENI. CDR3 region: CASSPESGANVLTF. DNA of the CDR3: TGTGCCAGCTCACCAGAGTCTGGGGCCAACGTCCTGACTTTC.

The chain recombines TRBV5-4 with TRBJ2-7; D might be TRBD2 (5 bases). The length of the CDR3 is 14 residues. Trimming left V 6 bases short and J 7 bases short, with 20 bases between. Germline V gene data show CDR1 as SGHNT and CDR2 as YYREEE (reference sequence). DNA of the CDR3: TGTGCCAGCATCGCTTGGACGAGGGAGCGGGAGCAGTACTTC. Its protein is CASIAWTREREQYF.